Below are 19 T cell receptor beta chains sequenced from a single sample in a study of cytomegalovirus exposure and HLA in healthy donors. It was with 60 Vbeta and 13 Jbeta primers that the PCR ran. The protocol was immunoSEQ multiplex PCR, while the TCRdb copy is restricted to in-frame clones and leaves out a portion. The repertoire holds around 180,000 clones, with roughly 70% as singletons. Sequenced material: PBMCs. The origin of the receptors is a girl aged 5 to 17 in good health and CMV-seronegative.

The CDR3 nucleotides read TGTGCCAGCAGCTCGACAGGGGAAGGAAACCCTGAAGCTTTCTTT. It translates to CASSSTGEGNPEAFF. The chain is built from TRBV7-8 and TRBJ1-1; TRBD1 matches at 8 bases. After removal of 4 bases from V and 6 bases from J, the junction contained 10 bases not matched to a gene. Germline V gene lookup returns CDR1 SGHVS and CDR2 FQNEAQ. The CDR3 is made up of 15 amino acids.

The CDR3 nucleotides read TGTGCCAGCAGCTTAGGCTGGCTAGCGGGGGCCAGCTCCTACAATGAGCAGTTCTTC. This translates into CASSLGWLAGASSYNEQFF. V gene TRBV7-6 combines with J gene TRBJ2-1, with 10 positions matching TRBD2. From germline, CDR1 is SGHVS and CDR2 FNYEAQ. The length of the CDR3 is 19 residues. With 1 base clipped from V and 0 bases from J, the junction kept 9 bases outside the gene matches.

This clone has only one observation. V usage is TRBV6-6 and J usage is TRBJ1-1; the D gene is possibly TRBD1 (5 bases). Trimming stripped 7 bases from V and 5 bases from J, with 14 bases between. The CDR3 loop spans 13 amino acids. Germline CDR1 and CDR2: MNHNY and SVGAGI (reference sequence). The CDR3 is CASIPAPGTEAFF. The DNA for the CDR3 is TGTGCCAGCATACCGGCCCCAGGGACTGAAGCTTTCTTT.

The chain carries TRBV5-1 and TRBJ1-3; D not certain. Germline CDR1 is SGHRS and CDR2 is YFSETQ. The CDR3 loop spans 14 amino acids. Trimming took off 0 bases at V and 0 bases at J, with 4 bases between the two ends. CDR3 region: CASSLDNSGNTIYF. Here the CDR3 DNA reads TGCGCCAGCAGCTTGGACAACTCTGGAAACACCATATATTTT.

The chain joins TRBV11-2 to TRBJ1-4; no clear D. The CDR3 has 15 residues. In germline, CDR1 is SGHAT, CDR2 FQNNGV. With 5 bases removed from V and 3 bases from J, the gap between germline ends came to 13 bases. The DNA of the CDR3 is TGTGCCAGCAGCCTTGTGTGGGCGTCTAATGAAAAACTGTTTTTT. Translated: CASSLVWASNEKLFF. The full variable domain, in which reference TRBV11-2 and TRBJ1-4 provide the parts outside the CDR3, is EAGVAQSPRYKIIEKRQSVAFWCNPISGHATLYWYQQILGQGPKLLIQFQNNGVVDDSQLPKDRFSAERLKGVDSTLKIQPAKLEDSAVYLCASSLVWASNEKLFFGSGTQLSVL.

This clone is a singleton in its sample. The same CDR3 can be traced to other DNA sequences in this sample. The chain joins TRBV5-1 to TRBJ2-7; 10 nucleotides align to TRBD2. The CDR3 is 15 amino acids. After removal of 7 bases from V and 3 bases from J, the junction contained 10 bases not matched to a gene. Germline assignment: CDR1 SGHRS and CDR2 YFSETQ. This CDR3 reads CASSPSGGVSYEQYF. CDR3 coding DNA: TGCGCCAGCTCGCCTAGCGGGGGTGTCAGCTACGAGCAGTACTTC.

The genes are TRBV6-5 and TRBJ1-2; D is undetermined. The CDR3 totals 12 residues. V dropped 5 bases and J dropped 4 bases, with 8 bases sitting between them. Germline lookup yields CDR1 MNHEY and CDR2 SVGAGI. DNA of the CDR3: TGTGCCAGCAGTGAAGGACTCTATGGCTACACCTTC. Its protein product is CASSEGLYGYTF.

The chain carries TRBV7-3 and TRBJ2-7; possibly TRBD2 for D (5 bases). Deletions cut 1 base from V and 6 bases from J, with 10 bases between. Germline V lookup: CDR1 SGHTA, CDR2 FQGTGA. The CDR3 covers 13 residues. CDR3 nucleotide sequence: TGTGCCAGCAGCTTAAGCTCTGAGGGCGAGCAGTACTTC. This encodes CASSLSSEGEQYF.

The V and J genes are TRBV2 and TRBJ1-2; D not resolved. The V gene lost 11 bases and the J gene lost 5 bases, with 30 bases spanning the gap. CDR3 length equals 17 residues. Germline CDR1 SNHLY, CDR2 FYNNEI. CDR3 bases: TGTGCCTCCCAGGCAGGCAATCTCCTCCCGTTAATATATGGCTACACCTTC. This encodes CASQAGNLLPLIYGYTF.

The chain uses TRBV6-1 and TRBJ2-4, with D unclear. The CDR3 runs 13 residues. The V and J ends lost 7 bases and 8 bases respectively, with 15 bases between them. CDR1 is MNHNS, CDR2 SASEGT, per germline. CDR3 region: CASINSYLDIQYF. CDR3 DNA sequence: TGTGCCAGCATTAACAGTTATTTGGACATTCAGTACTTC.

V usage is TRBV18 and J usage is TRBJ1-1; D remains ambiguous. This CDR3 is built from 15 residues. V lost 1 base to trimming and J lost 4 bases, with 13 bases between them. CDR1 and CDR2 from the germline V gene are KGHSH and LQKENI. DNA of the CDR3: TGTGCCAGCTCACCACTGTCGCACGAGGCCACTGAAGCTTTCTTT. Translated: CASSPLSHEATEAFF.

As regards this clone: Additional DNA sequences in this sample encode the identical CDR3. This sequence joins TRBV29-1 and TRBJ2-7, with 7 bases that match TRBD2. The germline gives CDR1 SQVTM, CDR2 ANQGSEA. Losses at the gene ends were 7 bases for V and 2 bases for J; bases not matched to a gene: 8. The CDR3 sequence is 13 residues long. As DNA, the CDR3 is TGCAGCGCTGGGGGGGTACCCGCCTACGAGCAGTACTTC. Encoded protein: CSAGGVPAYEQYF.

The sample holds a few counts of this clone. This sequence joins TRBV19 and TRBJ1-5, with a weak D call TRBD1 (5 bases). The CDR3 is 18 amino acids. Germline CDR1 is LNHDA and CDR2 is SQIVND (reference sequence). The germline V and J ends were trimmed by 1 base and 7 bases, with 23 bases remaining between them. The CDR3 nucleotides are TGTGCCAGTAGTATAGGAATGGCAGGCCGTTACAGGCGGCAGCCCCAGCATTTT. The encoded protein is CASSIGMAGRYRRQPQHF.

The chain is built from TRBV6-1 and TRBJ1-1; D unresolved. CDR1 is MNHNS, CDR2 SASEGT, per germline. CDR3 length equals 13 residues. Trimming took off 7 bases at V and 3 bases at J, with 12 bases between the two ends. The CDR3 loop is CASTRRTDTEAFF. CDR3 DNA: TGTGCCAGCACCAGGAGGACGGACACTGAAGCTTTCTTT.

DNA of the CDR3: TGTGCCAGCAGCTTATTGAGAGGGGGAGAGGGCGAGCAGTTCTTC. This sequence encodes CASSLLRGGEGEQFF. J is TRBJ2-1 and V is TRBV7-3, with D possibly matching TRBD1 (6 bases). Per germline, CDR1 SGHTA and CDR2 FQGTGA. V shed 2 bases and J shed 10 bases, with 18 bases lying between them. There are 15 residues in the CDR3.

This chain links TRBV29-1 with TRBJ2-5; D is perhaps TRBD2 (5 bases). Trimming stripped 5 bases from V and 2 bases from J, with 18 bases between. Germline lookup yields CDR1 SQVTM and CDR2 ANQGSEA. The CDR3 contains 15 residues. CDR3 region: CSVIDLKRAQETQYF. The DNA of the CDR3 is TGCAGCGTTATTGACCTTAAGAGGGCGCAAGAGACCCAGTACTTC. The whole variable domain, filled in from reference TRBV29-1 and TRBJ2-5, reads SAVISQKPSRDICQRGTSLTIQCQVDSQVTMMFWYRQQPGQSLTLIATANQGSEATYESGFVIDKFPISRPNLTFSTLTVSNMSPEDSSIYLCSVIDLKRAQETQYFGPGTRLLVL.

The rearrangement joins TRBV5-1 to TRBJ2-5; D possibly corresponds to TRBD1 (5 bases). Deletions cut 1 base from V and 5 bases from J, with 9 bases between. CDR1 is SGHRS and CDR2 is YFSETQ in the germline V gene. The CDR3 is made up of 13 amino acids. CDR3 nucleotides: TGCGCCAGCAGCTTGAGTGGGGCTGAGACCCAGTACTTC. Protein: CASSLSGAETQYF.

The gene calls are TRBV11-2 and TRBJ2-5; possibly TRBD1 for D (6 bases). V was cut by 5 bases and J by 2 bases, with 9 bases left in between. The germline V gene encodes CDR1 SGHAT and CDR2 FQNNGV. This CDR3 spans 13 amino acids. This chain's CDR3 is CASSPGTQETQYF. CDR3 coding DNA: TGTGCCAGCAGCCCGGGGACACAAGAGACCCAGTACTTC.

This clone occurred a few times. The rearrangement joins TRBV28 to TRBJ1-2; 9 nucleotides match TRBD1. With V trimmed by 3 bases and J by 6 bases, 5 bases remained unmatched. CDR1 and CDR2 (germline): MDHEN, SYDVKM. CDR3 length: 14 residues. The CDR3 here is CASSLKTGGNGYTF. The DNA of the CDR3 is TGTGCCAGCAGTTTGAAGACAGGGGGGAATGGCTACACCTTC.